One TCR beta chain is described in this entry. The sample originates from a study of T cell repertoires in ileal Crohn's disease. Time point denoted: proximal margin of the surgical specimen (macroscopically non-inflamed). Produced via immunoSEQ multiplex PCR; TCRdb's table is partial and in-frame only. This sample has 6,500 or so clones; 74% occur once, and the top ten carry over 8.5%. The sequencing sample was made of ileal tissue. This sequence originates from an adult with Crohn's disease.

Written as DNA, the CDR3 is TGTGCCAGCAGGGGGGGGACTTACGGCTACACCTTC. This codes for CASRGGTYGYTF. The chain is built from TRBV28 and TRBJ1-2; tentative D call: TRBD1 (5 bases). The CDR3 is 12 amino acids. CDR1 is MDHEN, CDR2 SYDVKM, per germline. Trimming removed 6 bases at V and 8 bases at J, with 13 bases between.